A single sample gave rise to the 5 T cell receptor beta chains below, sequenced in a study of blood T cell repertoires in COVID-19. Profiling relied on immunoSEQ multiplex PCR, and the TCRdb table lists in-frame clones only, not all of them. The sample records about 120,000 clones, about 85% being singletons. Sequencing was performed on peripheral blood. The source is a man older than 75 with active or convalescent COVID-19.

This clone was detected only a few times. The chain uses TRBV19 and TRBJ2-2, with 9 nucleotides matching TRBD1. The V segment lost 3 bases and the J segment 5 bases; nucleotides outside the gene matches: 4. CDR1 is LNHDA, CDR2 SQIVND, per germline (reference sequence). CDR3 size: 15 residues. CDR3 in DNA: TGTGCCAGTAGTATTGGACAGGGGATTACCGGGGAGCTGTTTTTT. It specifies CASSIGQGITGELFF.

This clone has just a few counts. This chain joins TRBV29-1 and TRBJ1-4, with D maybe TRBD1 (6 bases). Germline CDR1 is SQVTM and CDR2 is ANQGSEA. This CDR3 comprises 13 residues. The V end lost 6 bases, the J end lost 2 bases, and 10 bases lay between the germline ends. CDR3 in DNA: TGCAGCGTAGCAGGGGTCACTAATGAAAAACTGTTTTTT. It is translated as CSVAGVTNEKLFF.

This clone was seen a few times. The V call is TRBV3-1 (or the pseudogene TRBV3-2), the J call TRBJ2-7; unclear D gene. Germline V gives CDR1 LGHDT, CDR2 YNNKEL (reference sequence). The CDR3 loop spans 15 amino acids. V was clipped by 0 bases and J by 0 bases, with 9 bases between them. DNA for the CDR3: TGTGCCAGCAGCCAAGAAATGGGCTTCTCCTACGAGCAGTACTTC. Its protein product is CASSQEMGFSYEQYF.

This chain uses TRBV24-1 with TRBJ1-2; the D is unclear. Germline CDR1 reads KGHDR; CDR2 reads SFDVKD. V lost 2 bases and J 5 bases, leaving 2 bases between the germline ends. CDR3 length: 11 amino acids. The DNA for the CDR3 is TGTGCCACCAGTGATTCGTATGGCTACACCTTC. Translated: CATSDSYGYTF.

This clone was found a few times. The chain combines TRBV9 with TRBJ1-3; perhaps TRBD1 as D (6 bases). The CDR3 spans 16 residues. The ends were cut back, 4 bases at V and 0 bases at J, with 14 bases in the middle. From germline, CDR1 is SGDLS and CDR2 YYNGEE. CDR3 amino acids: CASSSRQDPSGNTIYF. DNA for the CDR3: TGTGCCAGCAGCAGCCGACAGGACCCCTCTGGAAACACCATATATTTT.